The entry below describes one T cell receptor (beta chain). The antigen remains unidentified. This entry comes from a study of T cell clonotyping in hematopoietic cell transplantation. Study-wide points: Pathologically expanded recipient clonotypes increased progressively from day 30 to day 180 as diversity fell. Few recipient clonotypes overlapped donors; over 95% were de novo at given depth. Cells were unsorted, so CD4 and CD8 contributions were not separated.

Method: immunoSEQ multiplex PCR; TCRdb's copy keeps in-frame clones and lacks some. Of about 45,000 clones listed, about 93% are singletons. The sequence was obtained from a woman in her fifties or sixties in good health. Some clones in this sample may be carry-over from other donors' samples. Sequencing was done on a sample of peripheral blood mononuclear cells.

CDR3 in DNA: TGCGCCAGCAGCCAAGATCGGTCAGATACGCAGTATTTT. Its protein is CASSQDRSDTQYF. The chain has TRBV4-3 and TRBJ2-3; D unclear. Germline-derived CDR1 and CDR2 are LGHNA and YSLEER. V was cut by 0 bases and J by 4 bases, with 5 bases left in between. CDR3 length: 13 residues.